This section outlines one T cell receptor (beta chain) sequence together with its context. Using its own MiXCR run on the 5' RACE reads, TCRdb lists one record per CDR3 protein. Of hundreds of thousands of distinct CDR3 sequences in the sample, around 12% were seen once. This sample is part of a study of identical twins. Per germline, CDR1 DFQATT and CDR2 SNEGSKA (reference sequence). V lost 3 bases, J lost 1 base, and 12 bases lay in between. The CDR3 sequence is 14 residues long. This same sample was also taken into another study, of yellow fever vaccine responses in identical twins.

Specimen: CD8+ T cells sorted from blood. The receptor was isolated from a woman under 30 in good health. This sequence joins TRBV20-1 and TRBJ1-1; D unclear. CDR3 nucleotide sequence: TGCAGTGCTAGTTTGGGTTATGGGAACACTGAAGCTTTCTTT. This encodes CSASLGYGNTEAFF.